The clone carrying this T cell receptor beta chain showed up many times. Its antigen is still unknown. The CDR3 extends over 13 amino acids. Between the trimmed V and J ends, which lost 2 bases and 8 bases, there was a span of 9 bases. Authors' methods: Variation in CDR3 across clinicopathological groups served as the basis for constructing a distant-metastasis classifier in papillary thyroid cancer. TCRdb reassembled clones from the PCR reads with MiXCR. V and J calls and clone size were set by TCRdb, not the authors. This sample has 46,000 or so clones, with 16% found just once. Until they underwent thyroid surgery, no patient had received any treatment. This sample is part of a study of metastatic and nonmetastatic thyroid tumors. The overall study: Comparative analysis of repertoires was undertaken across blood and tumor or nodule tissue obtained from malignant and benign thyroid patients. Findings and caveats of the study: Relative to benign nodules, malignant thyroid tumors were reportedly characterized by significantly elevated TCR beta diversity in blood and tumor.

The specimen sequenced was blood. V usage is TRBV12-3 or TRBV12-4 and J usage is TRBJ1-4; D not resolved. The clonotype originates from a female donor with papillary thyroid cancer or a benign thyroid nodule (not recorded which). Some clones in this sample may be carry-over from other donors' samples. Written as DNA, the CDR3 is TGTGCCAGCAGTTTAAACATGGGGGAAAAACTGTTTTTT. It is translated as CASSLNMGEKLFF.